The 15 T cell receptor beta chains presented below share a single source sample, sequenced in a study of PD-1 blockade in classical Hodgkin lymphoma. There was relapse after autologous stem cell transplantation in every patient, and there was variation in brentuximab vedotin exposure. Repertoires were generated with immunoSEQ multiplex PCR, while TCRdb's copy carries only in-frame clones and drops some. The profile shows about 36,000 clones, roughly three quarters of them singletons. Sequenced material: peripheral blood mononuclear cells (PBMCs), taken before the second cycle of nivolumab. Receptors originate from a human donor with classical Hodgkin lymphoma.

The table lists this clone with a count of one. The chain employs TRBV5-4 and TRBJ1-1; D ambiguous. This CDR3 is built from 12 residues. Germline V gene sequence: CDR1 SGHNT, CDR2 YYREEE (reference sequence). Between the trimmed V and J ends, which lost 2 bases and 7 bases, there was a span of 9 bases. CDR3 region: CASSLNFVEAFF. CDR3 DNA sequence: TGTGCCAGCAGCTTAAATTTTGTTGAAGCTTTCTTT.

The chain carries TRBV27 and TRBJ2-5; TRBD1 matches 7 bases. Germline trimming cut 5 bases from V and 5 bases from J; bases unmatched to any gene: 11. Germline assignment: CDR1 MNHEY and CDR2 SMNVEV (reference sequence). The CDR3 is 15 amino acids. The CDR3: CASSPRQGSGETQYF. The CDR3, as DNA: TGTGCCAGCAGTCCGCGACAGGGCTCCGGGGAGACCCAGTACTTC.

In this sample, this clone turned up a few times. The J gene is TRBJ1-1, the V gene TRBV5-4; D not resolved. Trimming took 7 bases from V and 1 from J, leaving 14 bases between them. This CDR3 has 14 amino acids. In germline, CDR1 is SGHNT, CDR2 YYREEE (reference sequence). In DNA, the CDR3 is TGTGCCAGCGGCCACCCCGACCCGAACACTGAAGCTTTCTTT. Protein: CASGHPDPNTEAFF. The complete variable domain, with remaining parts taken from reference TRBV5-4 and TRBJ1-1, reads ETGVTQSPTHLIKTRGQQVTLRCSSQSGHNTVSWYQQALGQGPQFIFQYYREEENGRGNFPPRFSGLQFPNYSSELNVNALELDDSALYLCASGHPDPNTEAFFGQGTRLTVV.

A remark on this clone: Because the CDR3 is missing its conserved closing phenylalanine or tryptophan, this is likely a read error. No DNA is shown, since the ends of the CDR3 on it are uncertain; the CDR3 is the one TCRdb lists. The J gene is TRBJ1-1, the V gene TRBV7-9; the table gives TRBD1 as D, unverified against the DNA. The CDR3 adds up to 13 amino acids, both ends counted. The V gene's germline CDR1 is SEHNR and CDR2 FQNEAQ (reference sequence). The CDR3: CASSLQLVTGGFI.

V and J are TRBV7-9 and TRBJ1-4; possibly TRBD1 for D (5 bases). The CDR3 is 14 amino acids. Trimming took off 3 bases at V and 7 bases at J, with 12 bases between the two ends. Germline CDR1 and CDR2: SEHNR and FQNEAQ (reference sequence). The CDR3 reads CASSFGQGGEKLFF. The CDR3 DNA sequence: TGTGCCAGCAGCTTTGGCCAGGGCGGTGAAAAACTGTTTTTT.

The chain couples TRBV9 to TRBJ2-5; 12 bases map to TRBD1. The ends lost 0 bases at V and 4 bases at J; junction bases unmatched: 7. The CDR3 totals 17 residues. Germline V gene data show CDR1 as SGDLS and CDR2 as YYNGEE. The CDR3, as DNA: TGTGCCAGCAGCGTAGCGGGGGGACAGGGGGCGCGAGAGACCCAGTACTTC. This translates into CASSVAGGQGARETQYF.

The rearrangement joins TRBV7-9 to TRBJ1-1; D not resolved. The CDR3 sequence is 14 residues long. V dropped 1 base and J dropped 10 bases, with 16 bases sitting between them. The germline CDR1 and CDR2 sequences are SEHNR and FQNEAQ (reference sequence). CDR3 in DNA: TGTGCCAGCAGCTTAGAGGTGGGGTTTCTCGGAGCTTTCTTT. Its protein product is CASSLEVGFLGAFF.

CDR3 sequence: CASSLEGGNYYGYTF. CDR3 DNA sequence: TGTGCCAGCAGCTTAGAGGGTGGGAACTACTATGGCTACACCTTC. This chain uses TRBV7-2 with TRBJ1-2; D is unclear. Per germline, CDR1 SGHTA and CDR2 FQGNSA. V lost 1 base, J lost 3 bases, and 12 bases lay in between. The CDR3 extends over 15 amino acids.

The chain recombines TRBV27 with TRBJ1-6, with D perhaps TRBD1 (5 bases). V dropped 3 bases and J dropped 0 bases, with 6 bases sitting between them. The CDR3 loop spans 15 amino acids. The germline CDR1 and CDR2 sequences are MNHEY and SMNVEV (reference sequence). As DNA, the CDR3 is TGTGCCAGCAGTTTCGGGGGCTCCTATAATTCACCCCTCCACTTT. Amino acid sequence: CASSFGGSYNSPLHF.

The chain joins TRBV28 to TRBJ2-7, with 14 nucleotides matching TRBD2. The CDR3 is 15 residues long. Germline CDR1 and CDR2: MDHEN and SYDVKM. V shed 7 bases and J 6 bases; nucleotides not matched to a gene: 8. The CDR3 reads CASTNGLAGGREQYF. CDR3 DNA: TGTGCCAGCACTAATGGACTAGCGGGAGGACGCGAGCAGTACTTC.

CDR3 region: CASNPSGGRGSPLHF. The CDR3 bases are TGTGCCAGCAACCCTAGTGGGGGGCGAGGGTCACCCCTCCACTTT. The chain combines TRBV7-2 with TRBJ1-6, with D possibly matching TRBD1 (6 bases). The CDR3 contains 15 residues. Between the trimmed V and J ends, which lost 7 bases and 10 bases, there was a span of 20 bases. The V gene's germline CDR1 is SGHTA and CDR2 FQGNSA.

The V call is TRBV5-4, the J call TRBJ1-1; TRBD1 aligns across 8 bases. There are 13 residues in the CDR3. J lost 6 bases, V lost 1 base, and 2 bases had no gene match. Germline V gene lookup returns CDR1 SGHNT and CDR2 YYREEE (reference sequence). CDR3 DNA: TGTGCCAGCAGCTTGCCACAGGGGGCTGAAGCTTTCTTT. As protein: CASSLPQGAEAFF.

This chain connects TRBV19 to TRBJ1-2; TRBD1 aligns across 7 bases. V dropped 11 bases and J dropped 3; count of bases not matched to a gene: 12. The length of the CDR3 is 14 residues. Per germline, CDR1 LNHDA and CDR2 SQIVND (reference sequence). The CDR3 DNA reads as TGTGCCTCCGGGACAGAAAACTACTACTATGGCTACACCTTC. Protein sequence: CASGTENYYYGYTF.

CDR3: CASSLVRSKGGETQYF. The CDR3 bases are TGCGCCAGCAGCTTGGTGCGCTCAAAGGGGGGGGAGACCCAGTACTTC. The chain combines TRBV5-1 with TRBJ2-5, with D possibly TRBD2 on 7 matching bases. This CDR3 has 16 amino acids. CDR1 SGHRS and CDR2 YFSETQ come from the germline V gene. The V end lost 0 bases, the J end lost 5 bases, and 17 bases lay between the germline ends.

This clone has a single count. This sequence joins TRBV5-1 and TRBJ2-7; D is uncertain. This CDR3 comprises 16 residues. Germline-derived CDR1 and CDR2 are SGHRS and YFSETQ. Trimming left V 0 bases short and J 0 bases short, with 13 bases between. This chain's CDR3 is CASSLAFRQGSYEQYF. CDR3 nucleotide sequence: TGCGCCAGCAGCTTGGCCTTTCGGCAAGGCTCCTACGAGCAGTACTTC.